Following are 7 T cell receptor beta chains from one sample sequenced in a study of radiotherapy plus CTLA-4 blockade in lung cancer. The data were produced by immunoSEQ multiplex PCR, yet TCRdb's version contains in-frame clones alone and is incomplete. The repertoire holds about 59,000 clones, with 65% to 85% as singletons. Sequenced here: peripheral blood, sampled from a patient treated with radiotherapy plus ipilimumab. The receptors derive from a human donor with non-small cell lung cancer who had a complete response to radiotherapy plus ipilimumab.

The chain couples TRBV30 to TRBJ1-2; possible D gene TRBD1, 6 bases. V was shortened by 5 bases and J by 5 bases, with 15 bases between the two germline ends. Germline loops: CDR1 GTSNPN, CDR2 SVGIG (reference sequence). CDR3 length equals 13 residues. The CDR3 coding sequence is TGTGCCTGGGATCTTAAACAGGGATATGGCTACACCTTC. Translated: CAWDLKQGYGYTF.

This clone was seen a few times. The chain employs TRBV10-3 and TRBJ1-1; D not resolved. There are 13 residues in the CDR3. In germline, CDR1 is ENHRY, CDR2 SYGVKD. Trimming removed 10 bases at V and 0 bases at J, with 12 bases between. CDR3 sequence: CATTLTVNTEAFF. The CDR3 nucleotides are TGTGCCACCACTCTTACAGTGAACACTGAAGCTTTCTTT.

The genes are TRBV2 and TRBJ2-1, with D possibly matching TRBD1 (6 bases). CDR3 size: 14 residues. V was trimmed by 6 bases and J by 9 bases, leaving 18 bases between them. From germline, CDR1 is SNHLY and CDR2 FYNNEI. CDR3 DNA sequence: TGTGCCAGCAGCGGTCAGGGGAAAAGGGGTGAGCAGTTCTTC. The encoded protein is CASSGQGKRGEQFF.

This chain uses TRBV10-1 with TRBJ1-2; TRBD1 matches 7 bases. Germline V gene data show CDR1 as WNHNN and CDR2 as SYGVQD (reference sequence). V lost 2 bases to trimming and J lost 4 bases; unmatched junction nucleotides: 4. There are 14 residues in the CDR3. In DNA form, the CDR3 reads TGCGCCAGCAGTGAGACCCGACAGGGCTATGGCTACACCTTC. Its protein is CASSETRQGYGYTF.

This rearrangement joins TRBV11-2 to TRBJ2-7, with 8 bases aligning to TRBD1. Germline values: CDR1 SGHAT, CDR2 FQNNGV. The CDR3 covers 12 residues. Trimming removed 6 bases from V and 5 bases from J; junction bases left unmatched: 3. CDR3 in amino acids: CASRRTGHEQYF. CDR3 nucleotide sequence: TGTGCCAGCAGAAGGACAGGGCACGAGCAGTACTTC.

The chain has TRBV27 and TRBJ2-5; TRBD2 is a possible D gene (6 bases). The CDR3 length is 15 residues. The V gene's germline CDR1 is MNHEY and CDR2 SMNVEV (reference sequence). Trimming took 4 bases from V and 7 from J, leaving 19 bases between them. CDR3 DNA sequence: TGTGCCAGCAGTTCCTACGGCGGGGTAAGGGTGACCCAGTACTTC. This encodes CASSSYGGVRVTQYF.

This chain links TRBV4-1 with TRBJ2-1; D is unclear. V was cut by 0 bases and J by 4 bases, with 10 bases left in between. Germline-derived CDR1 and CDR2 are MGHRA and YSYEKL. The CDR3 totals 15 residues. The CDR3 protein is CASSQDFIRYNEQFF. CDR3 DNA: TGCGCCAGCAGCCAAGATTTTATCAGGTACAATGAGCAGTTCTTC.